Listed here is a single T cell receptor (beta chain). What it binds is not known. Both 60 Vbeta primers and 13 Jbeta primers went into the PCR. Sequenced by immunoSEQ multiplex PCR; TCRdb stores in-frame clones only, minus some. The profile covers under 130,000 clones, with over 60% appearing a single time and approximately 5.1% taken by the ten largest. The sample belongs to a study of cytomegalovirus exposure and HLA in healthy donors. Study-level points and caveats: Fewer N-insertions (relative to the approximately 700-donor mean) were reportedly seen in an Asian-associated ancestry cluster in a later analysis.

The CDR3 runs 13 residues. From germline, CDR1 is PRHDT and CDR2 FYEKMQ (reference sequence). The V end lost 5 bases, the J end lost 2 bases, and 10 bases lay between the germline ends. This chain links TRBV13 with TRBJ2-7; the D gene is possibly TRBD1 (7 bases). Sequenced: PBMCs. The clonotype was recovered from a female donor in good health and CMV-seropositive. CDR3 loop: CASSGGTAYEQYF. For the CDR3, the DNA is TGTGCCAGCAGCGGCGGGACAGCCTACGAGCAGTACTTC.